This TCR beta chain was sequenced in a study of cytotoxic CD8 clonotypes in ibrutinib-treated CLL. Repertoires were generated with immunoSEQ multiplex PCR, while TCRdb's copy carries only in-frame clones and drops some. The data contain approximately 350,000 clones, over 55% of them singletons. In its sample, this clone was seen a few times. Its antigen is unidentified. Study findings and constraints: Clonality climbed at ibrutinib response, then dropped toward baseline at progression.

Sequences were derived from PBMCs, sampled after 36 months of ibrutinib treatment. This receptor was taken from a human donor with chronic lymphocytic leukemia.

CDR3 in DNA: TGTGCCACCTATCCCAGGGCAGGGGCCCGCTATGGCTACACCTTC. Translated: CATYPRAGARYGYTF. The chain is built from TRBV19 and TRBJ1-2; possible D gene TRBD1, 6 bases. This CDR3 has 15 residues. Germline V gene data show CDR1 as LNHDA and CDR2 as SQIVND (reference sequence). The V gene lost 10 bases and the J gene lost 4 bases, with 22 bases spanning the gap. The complete variable domain, with remaining parts taken from reference TRBV19 and TRBJ1-2, reads DGGITQSPKYLFRKEGQNVTLSCEQNLNHDAMYWYRQDPGQGLRLIYYSQIVNDFQKGDIAEGYSVSREKKESFPLTVTSAQKNPTAFYLCATYPRAGARYGYTFGSGTRLTVV.